Following are 10 T cell receptor beta chains from one sample sequenced in a study of T cells after yellow fever vaccination (dated by TCRdb to 2018 to 2020). The library came from 5' RACE. Instrument used: Illumina NovaSeq 6000. TCRdb's own reprocessing of the public reads used fastp at Q25 and MiXCR and kept productive beta chains. A single entry per CDR3 protein holds the most common genes and DNA from its merged rows. Within this sample are a few hundred thousand distinct CDR3 sequences, with approximately 12% of them counted one time only. The ten biggest clones cover more than 3% of the sample. What this sample's treatment or condition label stands for: live attenuated yellow fever vaccine strain. The sequencing used CD4+ T cells sorted from PBMCs, collected 15 days after the yellow fever booster vaccination. The source of these receptors is a man aged 18 to 30 who received the YFV17D yellow fever vaccine.

The chain has TRBV6-2 or TRBV6-3 and TRBJ2-3; D uncertain. V lost 2 bases to trimming and J lost 3 bases, with 6 bases between them. The CDR3 is made up of 13 amino acids. CDR1 is MNHEY and CDR2 is SVGEGT in the germline V gene. CDR3 sequence (DNA): TGTGCCAGCAGTTACCTTTTGACAGATACGCAGTATTTT. Translation gives CASSYLLTDTQYF.

The gene calls are TRBV4-3 and TRBJ1-3, with a possible D match to TRBD1 (5 bases). Between the trimmed V and J ends, which lost 0 bases and 8 bases, there was a span of 14 bases. The length of the CDR3 is 15 residues. In germline, CDR1 is LGHNA, CDR2 YSLEER. The CDR3, as DNA: TGCGCCAGCAGCCAAGAGGGTCGGGGGACGGACACCATATATTTT. As protein: CASSQEGRGTDTIYF.

The chain employs TRBV6-2 or TRBV6-3 and TRBJ1-1; TRBD1 is a possible D gene (6 bases). The CDR3 sequence is 17 residues long. V dropped 5 bases and J dropped 1 base, with 20 bases sitting between them. Germline CDR1 reads MNHEY; CDR2 reads SVGEGT. The CDR3 coding sequence is TGTGCCAGCAGTAGGTATCAGGGGCCCCAGAGGAACACTGAAGCTTTCTTT. It codes for CASSRYQGPQRNTEAFF.

The rearrangement links TRBV27 to TRBJ1-2, with 9 nucleotides matching TRBD1. V trimming: 4 bases; J trimming: 8 bases; junction bases outside the gene matches: 8. CDR1 is MNHEY, CDR2 SMNVEV, per germline (reference sequence). The CDR3 length is 14 residues. The CDR3 spells CASSSPDRGGGYTF. The CDR3 DNA is TGTGCCAGCAGTTCCCCAGACAGGGGGGGAGGCTACACCTTC.

This clonotype was counted ten times or more. The chain carries TRBV11-2 and TRBJ2-7, with 9 bases aligning to TRBD2. From germline, CDR1 is SGHAT and CDR2 FQNNGV. The CDR3 runs to 15 residues. J gave up 6 bases and V 4 bases, and 10 bases lay outside the gene matches. The CDR3 DNA reads TGTGCCAGCAGCTCCCTGCGGGGGGGGCCTTCCGAGCAGTACGTC. Amino acids: CASSSLRGGPSEQYV.

This rearrangement joins TRBV24-1 to TRBJ1-5, with D possibly matching TRBD1 (6 bases). This CDR3 is 14 amino acids long. V lost 3 bases and J 1 base, leaving 6 bases between the germline ends. Looked up from germline, CDR1 is KGHDR and CDR2 is SFDVKD. The CDR3 reads CATSDQGSNQPQHF. The CDR3 DNA reads TGTGCCACCAGTGATCAGGGGAGCAATCAGCCCCAGCATTTT.

The chain employs TRBV5-1 and TRBJ2-1, with TRBD2 matching 13 bases. The CDR3 length is 16 residues. Germline CDR1 reads SGHRS; CDR2 reads YFSETQ. Germline trimming cut 0 bases from V and 6 bases from J; bases unmatched to any gene: 3. This CDR3 is CASSLEGTSGVNEQFF. The CDR3 nucleotides read TGCGCCAGCAGCTTGGAGGGGACTAGCGGGGTCAATGAGCAGTTCTTC.

J is TRBJ1-1 and V is TRBV11-3; D gene ambiguous. CDR1 is SGHNT, CDR2 YENEEA, per germline. CDR3 length: 18 amino acids. The germline V and J ends were trimmed by 4 bases and 1 base, with 22 bases remaining between them. The CDR3 sequence: CASSSQSAKKGRNTEAFF. In DNA, the CDR3 is TGTGCCAGCAGCTCTCAATCGGCCAAAAAAGGCCGGAACACTGAAGCTTTCTTT.

This clonotype came up many times. The chain employs TRBV7-2 and TRBJ2-3; 8 nucleotides line up with TRBD1. CDR3 length: 16 residues. V shed 5 bases, J shed 2 bases, and the junction held 9 bases outside the gene matches. CDR1 and CDR2 (germline): SGHTA, FQGNSA. CDR3 in DNA: TGTGCCAGCAGCCTCGAACACAGGGGGTTCACAGATACGCAGTATTTT. This encodes CASSLEHRGFTDTQYF. The full variable domain, rest sourced from reference TRBV7-2 and TRBJ2-3, is GAGVSQSPSNKVTEKGKDVELRCDPISGHTALYWYRQSLGQGLEFLIYFQGNSAPDKSGLPSDRFSAERTGGSVSTLTIQRTQQEDSAVYLCASSLEHRGFTDTQYFGPGTRLTVL.

The chain carries TRBV5-1 and TRBJ1-2, with TRBD1 matching 8 bases. Unmatched junction bases numbered 5, after V lost 2 bases and J lost 8 bases. Germline V gives CDR1 SGHRS, CDR2 YFSETQ. The CDR3 consists of 13 residues. The CDR3 nucleotides are TGCGCCAGCAGCTTTACAGGGGGAGAGGGCTACACCTTC. Translated, it gives CASSFTGGEGYTF. Full variable domain (outside the CDR3, taken from reference TRBV5-1 and TRBJ1-2): KAGVTQTPRYLIKTRGQQVTLSCSPISGHRSVSWYQQTPGQGLQFLFEYFSETQRNKGNFPGRFSGRQFSNSRSEMNVSTLELGDSALYLCASSFTGGEGYTFGSGTRLTVV.